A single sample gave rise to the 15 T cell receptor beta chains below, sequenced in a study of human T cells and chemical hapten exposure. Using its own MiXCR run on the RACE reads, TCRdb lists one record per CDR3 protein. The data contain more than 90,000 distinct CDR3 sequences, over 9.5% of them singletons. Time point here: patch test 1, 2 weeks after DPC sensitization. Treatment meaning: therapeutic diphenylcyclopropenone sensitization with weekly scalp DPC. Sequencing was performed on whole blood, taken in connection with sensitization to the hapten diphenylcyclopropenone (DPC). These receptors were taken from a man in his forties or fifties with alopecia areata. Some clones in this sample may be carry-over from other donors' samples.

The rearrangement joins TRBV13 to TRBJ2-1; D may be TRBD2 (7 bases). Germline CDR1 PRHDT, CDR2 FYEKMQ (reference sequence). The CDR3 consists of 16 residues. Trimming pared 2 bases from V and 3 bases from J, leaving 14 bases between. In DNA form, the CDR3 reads TGTGCCAGCAGCTTACAGCCGGGGGGCGGCTACAATGAGCAGTTCTTC. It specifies CASSLQPGGGYNEQFF.

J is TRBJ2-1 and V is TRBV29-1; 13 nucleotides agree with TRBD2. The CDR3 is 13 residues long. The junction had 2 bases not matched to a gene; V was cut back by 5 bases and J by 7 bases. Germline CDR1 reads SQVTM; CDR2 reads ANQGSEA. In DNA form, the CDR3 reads TGCAGCGTTACTAGCGGGAGGGGTAATGAGCAGTTCTTC. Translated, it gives CSVTSGRGNEQFF.

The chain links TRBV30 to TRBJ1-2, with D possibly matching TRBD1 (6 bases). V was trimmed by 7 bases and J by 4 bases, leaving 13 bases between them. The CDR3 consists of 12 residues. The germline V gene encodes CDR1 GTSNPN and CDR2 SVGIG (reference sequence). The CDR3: CALGGTGYGYTF. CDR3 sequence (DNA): TGTGCCTTAGGGGGGACGGGCTATGGCTACACCTTC.

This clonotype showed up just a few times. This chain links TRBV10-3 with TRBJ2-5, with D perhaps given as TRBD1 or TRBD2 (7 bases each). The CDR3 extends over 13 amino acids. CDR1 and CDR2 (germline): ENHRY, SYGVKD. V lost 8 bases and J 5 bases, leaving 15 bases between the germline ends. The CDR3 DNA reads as TGTGCCATCGGGGGAGGGGGCGATGAGACCCAGTACTTC. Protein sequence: CAIGGGGDETQYF.

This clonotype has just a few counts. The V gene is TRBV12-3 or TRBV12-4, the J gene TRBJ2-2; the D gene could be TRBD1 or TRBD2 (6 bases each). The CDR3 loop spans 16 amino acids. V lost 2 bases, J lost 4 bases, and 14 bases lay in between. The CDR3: CASSLRGARRTGELFF. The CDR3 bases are TGTGCCAGCAGTTTAAGGGGGGCGCGCCGCACCGGGGAGCTGTTTTTT.

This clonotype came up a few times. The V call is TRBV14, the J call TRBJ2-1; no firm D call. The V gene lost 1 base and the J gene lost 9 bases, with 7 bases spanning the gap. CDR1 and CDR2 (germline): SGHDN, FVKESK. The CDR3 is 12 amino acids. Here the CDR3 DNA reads TGTGCCAGCAGCCAAGCCGGCGTTGAGCAGTTCTTC. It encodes CASSQAGVEQFF.

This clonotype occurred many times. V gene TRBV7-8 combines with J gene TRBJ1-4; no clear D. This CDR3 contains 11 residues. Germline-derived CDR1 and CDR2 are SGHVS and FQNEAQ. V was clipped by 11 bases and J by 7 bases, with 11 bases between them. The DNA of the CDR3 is TGTGCCGCCCGAGATGGTGAAAAACTGTTTTTT. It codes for CAARDGEKLFF. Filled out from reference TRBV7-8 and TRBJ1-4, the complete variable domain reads GAGVSQSPRYKVAKRGQDVALRCDPISGHVSLFWYQQALGQGPEFLTYFQNEAQLDKSGLPSDRFFAERPEGSVSTLKIQRTQQEDSAVYLCAARDGEKLFFGSGTQLSVL.

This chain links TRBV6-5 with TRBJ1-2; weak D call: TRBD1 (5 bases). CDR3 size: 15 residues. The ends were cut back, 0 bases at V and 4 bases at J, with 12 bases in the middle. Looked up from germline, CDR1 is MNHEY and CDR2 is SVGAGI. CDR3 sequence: CASSYSQGSGYGYTF. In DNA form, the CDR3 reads TGTGCCAGCAGTTACTCGCAGGGTAGCGGCTATGGCTACACCTTC.

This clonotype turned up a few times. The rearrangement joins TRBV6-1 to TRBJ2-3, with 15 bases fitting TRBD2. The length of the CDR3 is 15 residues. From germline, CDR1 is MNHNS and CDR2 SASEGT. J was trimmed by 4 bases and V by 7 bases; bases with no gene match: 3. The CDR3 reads CASIGLAGGPDTQYF. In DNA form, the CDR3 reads TGTGCCAGCATTGGACTAGCGGGAGGGCCAGATACGCAGTATTTT.

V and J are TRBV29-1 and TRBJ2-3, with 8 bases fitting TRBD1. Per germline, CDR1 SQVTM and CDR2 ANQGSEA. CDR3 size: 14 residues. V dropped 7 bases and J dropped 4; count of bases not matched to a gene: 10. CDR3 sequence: CSADPTGGADTQYF. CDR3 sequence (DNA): TGCAGCGCTGACCCTACAGGGGGTGCAGATACGCAGTATTTT.

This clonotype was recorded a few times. In DNA form, the CDR3 reads TGTGCCAGCAGTCGGAGCGGGAGTGGTGGAGATACGCAGTATTTT. As protein: CASSRSGSGGDTQYF. The chain employs TRBV6-2 or TRBV6-3 and TRBJ2-3; 8 positions agree with TRBD2. The germline V gene has CDR1 MNHEY and CDR2 SVGEGT. The V gene end was trimmed by 5 bases and the J gene end by 5 bases; junction bases not matched to a gene: 9. This CDR3 contains 15 residues.

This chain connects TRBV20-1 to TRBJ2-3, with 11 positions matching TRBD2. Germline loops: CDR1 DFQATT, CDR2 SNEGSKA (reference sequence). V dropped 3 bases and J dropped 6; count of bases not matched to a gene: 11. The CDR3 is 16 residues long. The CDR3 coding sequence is TGCAGTGCTAGCCTACCTAGCGGGAGGTCCACGGATACGCAGTATTTT. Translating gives CSASLPSGRSTDTQYF.

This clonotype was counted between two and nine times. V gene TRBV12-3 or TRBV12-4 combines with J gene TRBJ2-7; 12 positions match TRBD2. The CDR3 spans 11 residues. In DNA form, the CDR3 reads TGTGCCAGCAGTTCATCTAGCGGGAGGGCGGTC. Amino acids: CASSSSSGRAV.

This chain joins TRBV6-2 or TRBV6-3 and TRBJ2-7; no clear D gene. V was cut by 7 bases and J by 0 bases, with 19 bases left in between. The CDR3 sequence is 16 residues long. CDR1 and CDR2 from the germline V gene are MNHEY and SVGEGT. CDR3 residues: CASTPNPRRLSYEQYV. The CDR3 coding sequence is TGTGCCAGCACCCCCAACCCCCGACGCCTCTCCTACGAGCAGTACGTC.

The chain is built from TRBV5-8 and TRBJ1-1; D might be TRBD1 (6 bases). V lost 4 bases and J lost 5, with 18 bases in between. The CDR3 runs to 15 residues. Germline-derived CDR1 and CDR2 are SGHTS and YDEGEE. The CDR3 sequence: CASSLRVGGQTEAFF. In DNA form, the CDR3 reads TGTGCCAGCAGCCTGCGGGTTGGGGGCCAGACTGAAGCTTTCTTT. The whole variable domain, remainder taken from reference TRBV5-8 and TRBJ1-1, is EAGVTQSPTHLIKTRGQQATLRCSPISGHTSVYWYQQALGLGLQFLLWYDEGEERNRGNFPPRFSGRQFPNYSSELNVNALELEDSALYLCASSLRVGGQTEAFFGQGTRLTVV.